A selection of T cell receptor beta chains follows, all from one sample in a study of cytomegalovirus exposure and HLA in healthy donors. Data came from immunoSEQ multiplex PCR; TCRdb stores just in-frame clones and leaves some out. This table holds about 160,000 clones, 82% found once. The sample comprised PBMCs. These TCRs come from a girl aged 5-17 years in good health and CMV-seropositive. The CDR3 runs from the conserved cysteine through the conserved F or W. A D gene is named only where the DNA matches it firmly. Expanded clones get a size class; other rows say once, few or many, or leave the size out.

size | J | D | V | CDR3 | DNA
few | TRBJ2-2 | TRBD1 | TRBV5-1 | CASSLVGTGVTGELFF | TGCGCCAGCAGCTTGGTGGGGACAGGGGTAACCGGGGAGCTGTTTTTT
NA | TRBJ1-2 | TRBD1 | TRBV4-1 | CASSPDIGQGSGGYTF | TGCGCCAGCAGTCCCGACATCGGACAGGGATCCGGTGGCTACACCTTC
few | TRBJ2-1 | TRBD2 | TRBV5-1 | CASSWAGSGSIDEQFF | TGCGCCAGCAGCTGGGCGGGGAGCGGGAGTATCGATGAGCAGTTCTTC
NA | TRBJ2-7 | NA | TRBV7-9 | CASSLVLGLQAYEQYF | TGTGCCAGCAGCTTAGTGTTAGGACTCCAGGCCTACGAGCAGTACTTC
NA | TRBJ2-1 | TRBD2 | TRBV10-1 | CASSGGGAVLDEQFF | TGCGCCAGCAGTGGCGGGGGGGCGGTCTTAGATGAGCAGTTCTTC
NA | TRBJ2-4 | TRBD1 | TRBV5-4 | CASSFHRGRGSLAKNIQYF | TGTGCCAGCAGCTTTCACAGGGGGCGCGGGTCCTTAGCCAAAAACATTCAGTACTTC
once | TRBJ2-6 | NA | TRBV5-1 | CASSVGQFNGANVLTF | TGCGCCAGCAGCGTCGGACAGTTCAACGGGGCCAACGTCCTGACTTTC
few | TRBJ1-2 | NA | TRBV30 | CAWTIGVGALGYTF | TGTGCCTGGACTATCGGCGTGGGGGCACTGGGCTACACCTTC
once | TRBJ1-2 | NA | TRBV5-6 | CASSLAIGNGYTF | TGTGCCAGCAGCTTGGCTATCGGGAATGGCTACACCTTC
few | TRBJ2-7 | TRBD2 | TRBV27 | CASSPGLAASEQYF | TGTGCCAGCAGTCCAGGACTAGCGGCCAGCGAGCAGTACTTC
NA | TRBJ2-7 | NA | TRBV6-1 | CASSDGGWVYEQYF | TGTGCCAGCAGTGATGGGGGCTGGGTCTACGAGCAGTACTTC
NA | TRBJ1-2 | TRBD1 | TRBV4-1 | CASSQTGDYGYTF | TGCGCCAGCAGCCAGACAGGGGACTATGGCTACACCTTC
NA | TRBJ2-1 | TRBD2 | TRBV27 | CASSSFRLARFHNEQFF | TGTGCCAGCAGTTCGTTCCGACTAGCGCGCTTCCACAATGAGCAGTTCTTC
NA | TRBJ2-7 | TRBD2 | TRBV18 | CASSPLPGLAGVKSYEQYF | TGTGCCAGCTCACCTTTACCGGGACTAGCGGGAGTTAAGTCGTACGAGCAGTACTTC
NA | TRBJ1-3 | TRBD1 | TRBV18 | CASSRRTGGTGNTIYF | TGTGCCAGCTCAAGAAGGACAGGGGGCACTGGAAACACCATATATTTT
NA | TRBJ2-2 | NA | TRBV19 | CASSVQYNTGELFF | TGTGCCAGTAGTGTACAGTACAACACCGGGGAGCTGTTTTTT
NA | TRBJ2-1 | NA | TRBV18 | CASSRGSDNEQFF | TGTGCCAGCTCACGAGGTTCCGACAATGAGCAGTTCTTC
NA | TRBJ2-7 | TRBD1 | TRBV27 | CASGGQGASYEQYF | TGTGCCAGCGGTGGACAGGGGGCTTCCTACGAGCAGTACTTC
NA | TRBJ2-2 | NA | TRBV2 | CASSGLRGKPGELFF | TGTGCCAGCAGTGGTTTACGAGGGAAACCCGGGGAGCTGTTTTTT
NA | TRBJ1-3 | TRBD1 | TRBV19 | CASSDRDRSAGNTIYF | TGTGCCAGTAGTGATCGGGACAGGAGCGCTGGAAACACCATATATTTT
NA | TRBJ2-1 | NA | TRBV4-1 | CASSQVDMLVYNEQFF | TGCGCCAGCAGCCAAGTGGACATGCTAGTATACAATGAGCAGTTCTTC
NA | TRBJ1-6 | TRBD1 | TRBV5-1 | CASSLAPPSGQGFSPLHF | TGCGCCAGCAGCTTGGCCCCCCCGTCGGGACAGGGATTCTCACCCCTCCACTTT
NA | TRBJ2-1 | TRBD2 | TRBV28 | CASSLRPRTSAIYNEQFF | TGTGCCAGCAGTTTACGCCCCCGGACTAGCGCTATCTACAATGAGCAGTTCTTC
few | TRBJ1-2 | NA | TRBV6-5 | CASSYLSETNYGYTF | TGTGCCAGCAGTTATCTGTCAGAAACAAACTATGGCTACACCTTC
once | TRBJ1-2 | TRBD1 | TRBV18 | CASRAGTGDYGYTF | TGTGCCAGCCGTGCCGGGACAGGGGACTATGGCTACACCTTC
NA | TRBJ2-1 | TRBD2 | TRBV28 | CASSFHTSGRSHEQFF | TGTGCCAGCAGTTTCCACACTAGCGGGAGAAGCCATGAGCAGTTCTTC
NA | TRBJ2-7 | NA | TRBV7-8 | CASSPGNRDEQYF | TGTGCCAGCAGCCCTGGTAACAGGGACGAGCAGTACTTC
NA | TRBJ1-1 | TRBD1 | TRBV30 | CAWGSDRITEAFF | TGTGCCTGGGGCTCGGACAGGATCACTGAAGCTTTCTTT
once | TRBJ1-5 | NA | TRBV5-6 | CASSSTMTGNQPQHF | TGTGCCAGCAGCTCAACTATGACAGGCAATCAGCCCCAGCATTTT
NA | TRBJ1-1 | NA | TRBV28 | CASSFQANTEAFF | TGTGCCAGCAGTTTCCAGGCGAACACTGAAGCTTTCTTT
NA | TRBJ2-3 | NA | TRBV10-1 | CASSEGRQTDTQYF | TGCGCCAGCAGTGAGGGCAGGCAAACAGATACGCAGTATTTT
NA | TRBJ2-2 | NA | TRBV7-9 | CASSSLHPNTGELFF | TGTGCCAGCAGCTCACTCCACCCGAACACCGGGGAGCTGTTTTTT
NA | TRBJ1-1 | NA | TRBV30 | CAWSRPGRNMMNTEAFF | TGTGCCTGGAGCCGCCCAGGCAGAAATATGATGAACACTGAAGCTTTCTTT
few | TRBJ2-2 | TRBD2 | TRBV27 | CASSILAGDTGELFF | TGTGCCAGCAGTATACTCGCGGGGGACACCGGGGAGCTGTTTTTT
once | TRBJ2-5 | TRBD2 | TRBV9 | CASSVATGGTQETQYF | TGTGCCAGCAGCGTAGCTACGGGGGGAACCCAAGAGACCCAGTACTTC
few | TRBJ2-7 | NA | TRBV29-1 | CSVSVTPIEQYF | TGCAGCGTTTCGGTGACACCTATCGAGCAGTACTTC
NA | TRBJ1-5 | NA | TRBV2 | CASRTDRYHQPQHF | TGTGCCAGCAGGACCGACAGATACCATCAGCCCCAGCATTTT
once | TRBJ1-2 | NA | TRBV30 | CAWSVNEWEYGYTF | TGTGCCTGGAGTGTCAACGAATGGGAGTATGGCTACACCTTC
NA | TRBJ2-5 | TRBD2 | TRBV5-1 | CASSLNSASGGRETQYF | TGCGCCAGCAGCTTGAATTCGGCTAGCGGGGGCCGGGAGACCCAGTACTTC
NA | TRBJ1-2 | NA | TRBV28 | CASSDNREFYGYTF | TGTGCCAGCAGTGACAACCGGGAATTCTATGGCTACACCTTC
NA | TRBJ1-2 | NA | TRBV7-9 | CASSLARGAYYGYTF | TGTGCCAGCAGCTTAGCTCGGGGAGCTTACTATGGCTACACCTTC
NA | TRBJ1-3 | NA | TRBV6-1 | CASRWGGGSGNTIYF | TGTGCCAGCAGATGGGGAGGGGGCTCTGGAAACACCATATATTTT
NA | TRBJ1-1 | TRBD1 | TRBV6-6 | CASSYSGTGKGTEAFF | TGTGCCAGCAGTTACTCGGGGACAGGGAAGGGGACTGAAGCTTTCTTT
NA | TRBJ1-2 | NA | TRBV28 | CASSDWGDYGYTF | TGTGCCAGCAGTGACTGGGGGGACTATGGCTACACCTTC
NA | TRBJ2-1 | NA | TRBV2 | CASSAEYNEQFF | TGTGCCAGCAGTGCTGAGTACAATGAGCAGTTCTTC
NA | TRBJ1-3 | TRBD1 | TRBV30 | CAWSTGGSGNTIYF | TGTGCCTGGAGTACAGGGGGCTCTGGAAACACCATATATTTT
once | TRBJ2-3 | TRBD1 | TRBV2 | CASSDQGGADTQYF | TGTGCCAGCAGTGACCAAGGGGGCGCAGATACGCAGTATTTT
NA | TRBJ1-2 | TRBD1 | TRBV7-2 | CASSRTGLGSGYTF | TGTGCCAGCAGCCGGACAGGGCTAGGGAGTGGCTACACCTTC
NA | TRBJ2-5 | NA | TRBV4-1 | CASSQGGRGQYF | TGCGCCAGCAGCCAAGGTGGGCGTGGGCAGTACTTC
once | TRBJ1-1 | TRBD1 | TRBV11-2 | CASSLRARGQEAFF | TGTGCCAGCAGCTTAAGGGCCAGGGGGCAAGAAGCTTTCTTT
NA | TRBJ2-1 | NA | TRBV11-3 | CASSFQGWNEQFF | TGTGCCAGCAGCTTTCAGGGATGGAATGAGCAGTTCTTC
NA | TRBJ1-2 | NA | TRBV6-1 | CASSEEPGHSPEGYTF | TGTGCCAGCAGTGAGGAACCGGGACACAGCCCGGAAGGCTACACCTTC
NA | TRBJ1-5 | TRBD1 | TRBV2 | CASTDGTGRPQPQHF | TGTGCCAGTACCGACGGGACAGGGCGTCCTCAGCCCCAGCATTTT
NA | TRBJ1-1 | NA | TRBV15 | CATSIKPRYRGTEAFF | TGTGCCACCAGCATCAAGCCCAGGTACCGGGGTACTGAAGCTTTCTTT